A single T cell receptor beta chain is shown here with its context. The PCR was carried out with 60 Vbeta primers and 13 Jbeta primers. Profiling relied on immunoSEQ multiplex PCR, and the TCRdb table lists in-frame clones only, not all of them. The specimen's table records about 170,000 clones. The sample is drawn from a study of cytomegalovirus exposure and HLA in healthy donors. The germline CDR1 and CDR2 sequences are WSHSY and SAAADI. Trimming cost V 9 bases and J 2 bases; bases outside gene matches: 4. This CDR3 contains 13 residues. Input material: PBMCs. The rearrangement links TRBV10-2 to TRBJ2-3; 8 bases are shared with TRBD1. The receptor's source is a woman aged 18-30 years in good health and CMV-seropositive. This CDR3 reads CARGTGYTDTQYF. CDR3 in DNA: TGCGCCAGAGGGACAGGATACACAGATACGCAGTATTTT.